This TCR beta chain stems from a study of glioma-infiltrating T cells. The iRepertoire nested amplicon-rescue multiplex PCR amplified TCR alpha and beta CDR3s from RNA. Input was roughly 100-450 ng of tissue mRNA or PBMC total RNA. TCRdb recomputed calls from the multiplex PCR reads with MiXCR, one row per CDR3 protein. The data hold approximately 120,000 distinct CDR3 sequences, with less than 30% observed a single time. V lost 4 bases, J lost 1 base, and 16 bases lay in between. This CDR3 region has 16 residues. In germline, CDR1 is SGHAT, CDR2 FQNNGV. The genes are TRBV11-2 and TRBJ1-1; D gene unclear. Sequences were obtained from glioma tissue, nonneoplastic brain tissue, or PBMCs (not recorded which). The receptor was derived from a human donor with low-grade glioma or glioblastoma, undergoing nonglioma brain surgery, or in good health (not recorded which). DNA of the CDR3: TGTGCCAGCAGCTCAGGAGGTTTAGGGAAGAACACTGAAGCTTTCTTT. Protein sequence: CASSSGGLGKNTEAFF.